This TCR beta chain was identified in a study of blood T cell repertoires in COVID-19. Authors' methods: Using reference gene primer amplification, nucleated cell counts were estimated. Profiled with immunoSEQ multiplex PCR; TCRdb holds only in-frame clones, not every one. V and J calls and clone size are copied from that table; D and trimming were computed from the DNA. The sample includes approximately 300,000 clones, around 90% seen only once; the top ten take roughly 6.7%. CDR1 is SGHRS, CDR2 YFSETQ, per germline. V lost 3 bases to trimming and J lost 12 bases; unmatched junction nucleotides: 17. CDR3 length: 17 residues.

This chain joins TRBV5-1 and TRBJ2-1, with 11 bases that match TRBD2. The receptor was isolated from a man between 18 and 35 years old who had recovered from COVID-19. The sequencing sample was made of peripheral blood. The CDR3 DNA follows: TGCGCCAGCAGCTGGGGACCTACTAGCGGGAGCGGGCGGGGGCAGTTCTTC. This sequence encodes CASSWGPTSGSGRGQFF. Variable domain in full (rest from reference TRBV5-1 and TRBJ2-1): KAGVTQTPRYLIKTRGQQVTLSCSPISGHRSVSWYQQTPGQGLQFLFEYFSETQRNKGNFPGRFSGRQFSNSRSEMNVSTLELGDSALYLCASSWGPTSGSGRGQFFGPGTRLTVL.